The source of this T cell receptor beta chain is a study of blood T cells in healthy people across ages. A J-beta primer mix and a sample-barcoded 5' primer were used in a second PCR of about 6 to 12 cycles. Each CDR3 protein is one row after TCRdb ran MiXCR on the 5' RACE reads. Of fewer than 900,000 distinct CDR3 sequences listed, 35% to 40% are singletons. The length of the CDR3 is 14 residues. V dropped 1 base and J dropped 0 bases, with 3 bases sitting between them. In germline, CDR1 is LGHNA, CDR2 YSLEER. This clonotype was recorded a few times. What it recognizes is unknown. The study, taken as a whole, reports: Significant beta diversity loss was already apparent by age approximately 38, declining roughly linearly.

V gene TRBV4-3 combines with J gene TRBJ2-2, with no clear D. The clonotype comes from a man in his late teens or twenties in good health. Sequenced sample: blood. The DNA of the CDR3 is TGCGCCAGCAGCCAAGGACCGAACACCGGGGAGCTGTTTTTT. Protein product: CASSQGPNTGELFF.